This TCR beta chain was captured by sequencing in a study of T cells after posttransplantation cyclophosphamide. The study's findings and limits: Later blood repertoires were often dominated by clones from the donor CD8+ memory compartment. TRB clonality was highly associated with recipient CMV seropositivity and reactivation. Skin or GI-infiltrating T cells shared few TRB sequences with blood.

This clone was recorded many times. What it recognizes is unknown. Repertoires were generated with immunoSEQ multiplex PCR, while TCRdb's copy carries only in-frame clones and drops some. Recorded here are about 24,000 clones, none singletons. This clonotype was obtained from a woman in her fifties or sixties in good health, CMV-negative, and a related stem cell transplant donor. Sequencing was performed on PBMCs.

CDR3 sequence: CASSPEVGQGNTEAFF. The DNA of the CDR3 is TGTGCCAGCAGCCCCGAGGTAGGACAGGGGAACACTGAAGCTTTCTTT. The chain links TRBV7-8 to TRBJ1-1; 8 bases align to TRBD1. CDR1 and CDR2 from the germline V gene are SGHVS and FQNEAQ. V trimming: 5 bases; J trimming: 1 base; junction bases outside the gene matches: 9. The CDR3 is 16 amino acids.